This paragraph covers one T cell receptor (beta chain) sequence. This sample is drawn from a study of shared T cell receptors in the human thymus. This table comes from immunoSEQ multiplex PCR, and its TCRdb copy is limited to in-frame clones, with some not included. The sample lists about 380,000 clones; about 95% were seen once. The receptor was isolated from a human donor. The source material was thymocytes.

The CDR3, as DNA: TGTGCCATCCCCGGGACAGTCGGAGAAAAACTGTTTTTT. It codes for CAIPGTVGEKLFF. V and J are TRBV6-1 and TRBJ1-4; 7 bases align to TRBD1. CDR3 length: 13 amino acids. Germline trimming cut 10 bases from V and 8 bases from J; bases unmatched to any gene: 10. Germline V gene sequence: CDR1 MNHNS, CDR2 SASEGT.